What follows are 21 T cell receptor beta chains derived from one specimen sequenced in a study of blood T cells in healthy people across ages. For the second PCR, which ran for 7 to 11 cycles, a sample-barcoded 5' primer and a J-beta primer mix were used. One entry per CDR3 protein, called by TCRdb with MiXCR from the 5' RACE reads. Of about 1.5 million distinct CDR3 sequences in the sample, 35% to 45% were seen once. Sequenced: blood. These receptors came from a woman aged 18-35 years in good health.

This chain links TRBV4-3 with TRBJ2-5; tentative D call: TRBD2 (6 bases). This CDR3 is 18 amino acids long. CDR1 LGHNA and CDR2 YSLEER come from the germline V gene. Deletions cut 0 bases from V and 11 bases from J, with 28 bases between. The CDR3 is CASSQEGKGGGYFDEQYF. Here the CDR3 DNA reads TGCGCCAGCAGCCAAGAAGGGAAGGGAGGAGGTTATTTCGATGAGCAGTACTTC.

The CDR3 bases are TGTGCCAGCAGTTTCCTTTCCCGCTCCTACGAGCAGTACTTC. Translated: CASSFLSRSYEQYF. This chain connects TRBV27 to TRBJ2-7; no firm D call. Trimming pared 3 bases from V and 0 bases from J, leaving 9 bases between. The CDR3 length is 14 residues. Germline V gene lookup returns CDR1 MNHEY and CDR2 SMNVEV (reference sequence).

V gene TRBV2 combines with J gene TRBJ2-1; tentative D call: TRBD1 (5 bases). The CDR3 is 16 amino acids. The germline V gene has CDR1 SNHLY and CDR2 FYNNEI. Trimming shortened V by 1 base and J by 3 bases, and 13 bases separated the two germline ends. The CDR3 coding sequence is TGTGCCAGCAGTGAAGAGTTTGGACACTTCTACAATGAGCAGTTCTTC. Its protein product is CASSEEFGHFYNEQFF.

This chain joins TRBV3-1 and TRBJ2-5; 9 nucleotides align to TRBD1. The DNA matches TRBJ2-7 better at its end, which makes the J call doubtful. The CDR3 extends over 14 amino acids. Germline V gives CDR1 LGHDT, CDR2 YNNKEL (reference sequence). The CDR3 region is CASSHRTGDNEQYF. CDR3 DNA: TGTGCCAGCAGCCATAGGACAGGGGATAACGAGCAGTACTTC.

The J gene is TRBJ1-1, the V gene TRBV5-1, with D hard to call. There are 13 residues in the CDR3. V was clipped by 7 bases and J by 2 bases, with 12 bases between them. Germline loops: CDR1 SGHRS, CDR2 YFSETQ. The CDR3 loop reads CASRPLFNTEAFF. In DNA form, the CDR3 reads TGCGCCAGCCGCCCGCTATTTAACACTGAAGCTTTCTTT.

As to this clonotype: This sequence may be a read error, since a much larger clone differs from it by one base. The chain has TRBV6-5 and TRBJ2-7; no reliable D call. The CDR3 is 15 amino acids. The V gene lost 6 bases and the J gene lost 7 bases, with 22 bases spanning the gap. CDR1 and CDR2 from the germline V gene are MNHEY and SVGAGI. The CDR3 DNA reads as TGTGCCAGCAGCCACAGACCAGTTTCCTACAATGAGCAGTACTTC. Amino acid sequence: CASSHRPVSYNEQYF.

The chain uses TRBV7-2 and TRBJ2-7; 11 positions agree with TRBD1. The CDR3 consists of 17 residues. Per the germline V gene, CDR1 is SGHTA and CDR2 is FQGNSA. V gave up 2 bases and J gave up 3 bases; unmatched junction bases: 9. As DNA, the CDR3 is TGTGCCAGCAGCTTACCGGGACAGGGGGGGGTCGGCTACGAGCAGTACTTC. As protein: CASSLPGQGGVGYEQYF.

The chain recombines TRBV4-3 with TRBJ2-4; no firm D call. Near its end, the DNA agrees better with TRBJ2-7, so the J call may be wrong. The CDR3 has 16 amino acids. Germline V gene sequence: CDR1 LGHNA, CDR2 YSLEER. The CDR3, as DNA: TGCGCCAGCAGCCAAGCTTTAGCTGACGAACCCTACGAGCAGTACTTC. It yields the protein CASSQALADEPYEQYF.

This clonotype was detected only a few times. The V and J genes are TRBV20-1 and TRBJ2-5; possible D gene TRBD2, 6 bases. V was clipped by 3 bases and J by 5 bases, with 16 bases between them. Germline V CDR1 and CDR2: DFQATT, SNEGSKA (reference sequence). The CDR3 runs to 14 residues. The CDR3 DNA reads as TGCAGTGCTAGGGGTAGCGGAGGGTGGGAGACCCAGTACTTC. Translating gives CSARGSGGWETQYF.

The CDR3 protein is CASSPGGQGAFWDQPQHF. DNA of the CDR3: TGTGCCAGCAGTCCAGGGGGACAGGGTGCTTTCTGGGATCAGCCCCAGCATTTT. This chain uses TRBV12-3 or TRBV12-4 with TRBJ1-5; 9 nucleotides agree with TRBD1. V lost 5 bases, J lost 5 bases, and 16 bases stayed unmatched. CDR3 length: 18 amino acids.

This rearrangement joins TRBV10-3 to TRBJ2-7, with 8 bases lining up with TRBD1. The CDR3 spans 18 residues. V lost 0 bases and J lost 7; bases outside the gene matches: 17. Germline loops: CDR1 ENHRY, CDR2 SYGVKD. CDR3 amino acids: CAISESLTGVSSPNEQYF. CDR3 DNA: TGTGCCATCAGTGAGTCTTTGACAGGGGTTTCGAGTCCCAATGAGCAGTACTTC.

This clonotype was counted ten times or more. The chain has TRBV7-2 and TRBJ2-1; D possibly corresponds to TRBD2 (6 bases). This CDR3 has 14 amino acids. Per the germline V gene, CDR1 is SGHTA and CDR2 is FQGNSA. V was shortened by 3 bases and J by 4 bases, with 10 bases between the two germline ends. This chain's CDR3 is CASSLGLTYNEQFF. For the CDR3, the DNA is TGTGCCAGCAGCTTGGGACTTACGTACAATGAGCAGTTCTTC.

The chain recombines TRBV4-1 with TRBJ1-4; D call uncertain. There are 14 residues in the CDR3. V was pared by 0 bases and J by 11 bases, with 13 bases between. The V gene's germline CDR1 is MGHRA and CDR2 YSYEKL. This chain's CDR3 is CASSQDGMSRKLFF. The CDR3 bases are TGCGCCAGCAGCCAAGATGGGATGTCAAGGAAACTGTTTTTT.

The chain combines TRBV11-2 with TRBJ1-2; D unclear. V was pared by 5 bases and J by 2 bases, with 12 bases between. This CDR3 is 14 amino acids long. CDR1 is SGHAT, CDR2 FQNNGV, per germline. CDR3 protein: CASSLLKLNYGYTF. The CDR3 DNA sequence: TGTGCCAGCAGCCTCTTGAAGCTCAACTATGGCTACACCTTC.

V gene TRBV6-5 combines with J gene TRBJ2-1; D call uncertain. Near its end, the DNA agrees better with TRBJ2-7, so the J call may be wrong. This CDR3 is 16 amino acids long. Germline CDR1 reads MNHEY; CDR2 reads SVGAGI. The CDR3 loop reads CASSYSSGNTYNEQYF. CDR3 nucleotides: TGTGCCAGCAGTTACTCCAGTGGGAATACCTACAATGAGCAGTACTTC.

CDR3 sequence reads: CSARVWGDSFF. The CDR3 coding sequence is TGCAGTGCTAGAGTCTGGGGGGACTCGTTCTTC. V and J are TRBV20-1 and TRBJ2-1; weak D call: TRBD2 (6 bases). CDR1 is DFQATT, CDR2 SNEGSKA, per germline (reference sequence). The CDR3 extends over 11 amino acids. V lost 1 base to trimming and J lost 15 bases, with 13 bases between them.

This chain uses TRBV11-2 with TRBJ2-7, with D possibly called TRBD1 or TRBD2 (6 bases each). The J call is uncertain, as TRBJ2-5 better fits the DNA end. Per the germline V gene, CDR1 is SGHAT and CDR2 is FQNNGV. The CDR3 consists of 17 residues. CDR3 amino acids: CASSLELRGDSQETQYF. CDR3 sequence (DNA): TGTGCCAGCAGCTTAGAGCTTAGGGGGGACTCTCAAGAGACCCAGTACTTC.

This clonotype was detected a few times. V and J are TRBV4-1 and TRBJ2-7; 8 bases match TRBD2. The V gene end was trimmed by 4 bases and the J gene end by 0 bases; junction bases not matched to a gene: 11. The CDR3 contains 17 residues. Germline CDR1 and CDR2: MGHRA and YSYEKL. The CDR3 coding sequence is TGCGCCAGCAGCCTCCTCCCCTTACTAGCGGCCTCCTACGAGCAGTACTTC. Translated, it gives CASSLLPLLAASYEQYF.

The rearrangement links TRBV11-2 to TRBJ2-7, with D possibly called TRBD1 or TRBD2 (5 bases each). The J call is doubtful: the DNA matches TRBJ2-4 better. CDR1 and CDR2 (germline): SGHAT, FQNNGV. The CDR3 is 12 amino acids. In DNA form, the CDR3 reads TGTGCCAGCAGCCTGGGGGTGAACATTCAGTACTTC. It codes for CASSLGVNIQYF.

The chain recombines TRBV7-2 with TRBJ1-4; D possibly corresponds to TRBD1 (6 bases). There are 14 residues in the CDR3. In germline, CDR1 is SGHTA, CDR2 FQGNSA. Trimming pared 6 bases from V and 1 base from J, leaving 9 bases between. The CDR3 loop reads CASREQGTNEKLFF. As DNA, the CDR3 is TGTGCCAGCAGGGAACAGGGAACTAATGAAAAACTGTTTTTT. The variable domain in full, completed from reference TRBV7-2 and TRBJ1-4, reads GAGVSQSPSNKVTEKGKDVELRCDPISGHTALYWYRQSLGQGLEFLIYFQGNSAPDKSGLPSDRFSAERTGGSVSTLTIQRTQQEDSAVYLCASREQGTNEKLFFGSGTQLSVL.

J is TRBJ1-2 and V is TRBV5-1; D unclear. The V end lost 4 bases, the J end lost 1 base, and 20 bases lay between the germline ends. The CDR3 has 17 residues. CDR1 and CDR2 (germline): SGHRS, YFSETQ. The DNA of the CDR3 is TGCGCCAGCAGCCCGGTCCTCACGAGGGTTCTTAACTATGGCTACACCTTC. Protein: CASSPVLTRVLNYGYTF.